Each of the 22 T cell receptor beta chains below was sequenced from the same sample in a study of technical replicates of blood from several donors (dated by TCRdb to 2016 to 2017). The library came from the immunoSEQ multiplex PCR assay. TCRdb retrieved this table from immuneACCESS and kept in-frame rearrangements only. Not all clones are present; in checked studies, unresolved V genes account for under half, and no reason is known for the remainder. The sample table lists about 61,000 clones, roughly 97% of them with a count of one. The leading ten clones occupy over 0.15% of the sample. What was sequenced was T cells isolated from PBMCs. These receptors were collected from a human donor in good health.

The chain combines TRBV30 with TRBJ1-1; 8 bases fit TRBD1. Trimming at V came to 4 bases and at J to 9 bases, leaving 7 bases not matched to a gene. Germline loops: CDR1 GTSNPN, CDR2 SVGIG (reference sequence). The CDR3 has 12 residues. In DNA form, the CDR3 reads TGTGCCTGGACATCTAGGACAGGGAAAGCTTTCTTT. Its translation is CAWTSRTGKAFF. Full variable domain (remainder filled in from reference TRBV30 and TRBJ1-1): SQTIHQWPATLVQPVGSPLSLECTVEGTSNPNLYWYRQAAGRGLQLLFYSVGIGQISSEVPQNLSASRPQDRQFILSSKKLLLSDSGFYLCAWTSRTGKAFFGQGTRLTVV.

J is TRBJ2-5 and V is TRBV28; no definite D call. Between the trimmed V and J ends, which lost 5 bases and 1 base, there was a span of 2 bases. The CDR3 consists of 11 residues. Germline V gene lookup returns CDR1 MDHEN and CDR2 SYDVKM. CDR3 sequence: CASSLQETQYF. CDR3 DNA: TGTGCCAGCAGTCTCCAAGAGACCCAGTACTTC.

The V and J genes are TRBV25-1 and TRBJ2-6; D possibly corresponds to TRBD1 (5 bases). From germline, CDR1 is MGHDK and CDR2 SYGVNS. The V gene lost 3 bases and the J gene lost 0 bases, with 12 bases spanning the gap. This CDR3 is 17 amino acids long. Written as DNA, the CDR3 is TGTGCCAGCAGTGATAGGGGTCGAAGCTCTGGGGCCAACGTCCTGACTTTC. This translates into CASSDRGRSSGANVLTF.

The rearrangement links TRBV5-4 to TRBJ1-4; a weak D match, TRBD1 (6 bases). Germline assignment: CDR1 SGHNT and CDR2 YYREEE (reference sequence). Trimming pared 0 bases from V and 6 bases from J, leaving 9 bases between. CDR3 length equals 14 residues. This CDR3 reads CASSLDRVDEKLFF. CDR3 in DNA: TGTGCCAGCAGCTTGGACAGGGTCGATGAAAAACTGTTTTTT.

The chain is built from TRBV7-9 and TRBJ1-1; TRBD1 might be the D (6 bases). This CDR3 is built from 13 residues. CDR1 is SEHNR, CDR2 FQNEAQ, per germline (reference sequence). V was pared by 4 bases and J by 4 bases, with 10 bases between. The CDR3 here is CASSYTGITEAFF. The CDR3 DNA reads TGTGCCAGCAGCTATACAGGGATCACTGAAGCTTTCTTT.

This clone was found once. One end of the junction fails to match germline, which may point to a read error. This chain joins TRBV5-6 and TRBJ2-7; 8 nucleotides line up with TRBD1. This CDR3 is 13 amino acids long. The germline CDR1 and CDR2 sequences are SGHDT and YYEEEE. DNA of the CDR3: TGTGCCAGCAGCAGGCGCTCGGAGGACAGGGACCATTTC. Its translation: CASSRRSEDRDHF.

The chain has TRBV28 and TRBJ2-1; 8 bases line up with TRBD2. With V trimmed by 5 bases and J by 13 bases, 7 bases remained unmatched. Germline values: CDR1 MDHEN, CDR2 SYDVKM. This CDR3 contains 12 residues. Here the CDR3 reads CASSPAAGGQFF. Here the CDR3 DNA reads TGTGCCAGCAGTCCCGCTGCGGGGGGACAGTTCTTC. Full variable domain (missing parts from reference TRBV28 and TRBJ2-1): DVKVTQSSRYLVKRTGEKVFLECVQDMDHENMFWYRQDPGLGLRLIYFSYDVKMKEKGDIPEGYSVSREKKERFSLILESASTNQTSMYLCASSPAAGGQFFGPGTRLTVL.

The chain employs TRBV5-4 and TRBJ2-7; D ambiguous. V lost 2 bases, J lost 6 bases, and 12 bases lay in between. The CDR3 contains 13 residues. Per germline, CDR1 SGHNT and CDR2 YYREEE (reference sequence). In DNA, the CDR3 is TGTGCCAGCAGCTTCAAGGCGGTGGGCGAGCAGTACTTC. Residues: CASSFKAVGEQYF.

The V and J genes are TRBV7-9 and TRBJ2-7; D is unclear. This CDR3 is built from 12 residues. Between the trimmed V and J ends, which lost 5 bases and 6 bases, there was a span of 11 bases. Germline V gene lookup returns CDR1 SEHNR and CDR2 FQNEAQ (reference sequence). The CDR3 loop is CASSPNNGEQYF. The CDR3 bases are TGTGCCAGCAGCCCTAATAACGGCGAGCAGTACTTC.

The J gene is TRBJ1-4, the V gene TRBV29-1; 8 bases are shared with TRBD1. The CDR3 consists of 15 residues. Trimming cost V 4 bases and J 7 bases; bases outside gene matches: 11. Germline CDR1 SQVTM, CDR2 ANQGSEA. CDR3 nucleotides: TGCAGCGTTGTTCTTAAGGACAGGGCGTTTGAAAAACTGTTTTTT. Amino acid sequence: CSVVLKDRAFEKLFF.

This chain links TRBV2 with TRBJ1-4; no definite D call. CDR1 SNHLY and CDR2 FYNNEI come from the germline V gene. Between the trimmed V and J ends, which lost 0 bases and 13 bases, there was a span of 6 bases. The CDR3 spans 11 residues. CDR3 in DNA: TGTGCCAGCAGTGAAGCGAGAGCACTGTTTTTT. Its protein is CASSEARALFF.

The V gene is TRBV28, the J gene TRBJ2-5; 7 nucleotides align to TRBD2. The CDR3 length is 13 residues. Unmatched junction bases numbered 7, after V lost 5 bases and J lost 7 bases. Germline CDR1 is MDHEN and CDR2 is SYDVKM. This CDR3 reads CASSSGGGGTQYF. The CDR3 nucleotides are TGTGCCAGCAGTAGTGGGGGGGGAGGGACCCAGTACTTC.

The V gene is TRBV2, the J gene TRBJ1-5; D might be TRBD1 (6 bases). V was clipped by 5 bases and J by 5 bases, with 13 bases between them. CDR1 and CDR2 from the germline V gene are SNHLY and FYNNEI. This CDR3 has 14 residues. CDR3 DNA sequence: TGTGCCAGCAGTAACAGGGTATCCGATCAGCCCCAGCATTTT. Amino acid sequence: CASSNRVSDQPQHF.

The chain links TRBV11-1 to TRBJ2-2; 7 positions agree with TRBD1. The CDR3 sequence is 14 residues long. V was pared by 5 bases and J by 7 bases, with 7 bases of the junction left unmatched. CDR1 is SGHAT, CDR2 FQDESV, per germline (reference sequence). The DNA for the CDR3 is TGTGCCAGCAGCACCCAATGGACAGGCGGGGAGCTGTTTTTT. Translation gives CASSTQWTGGELFF.

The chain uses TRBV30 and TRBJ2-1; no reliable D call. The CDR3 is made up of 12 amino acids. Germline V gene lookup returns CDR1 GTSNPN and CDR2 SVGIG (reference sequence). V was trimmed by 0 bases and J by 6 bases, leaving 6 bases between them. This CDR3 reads CAWSVYGNEQFF. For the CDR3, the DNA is TGTGCCTGGAGTGTATACGGCAATGAGCAGTTCTTC. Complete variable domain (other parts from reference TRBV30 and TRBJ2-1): SQTIHQWPATLVQPVGSPLSLECTVEGTSNPNLYWYRQAAGRGLQLLFYSVGIGQISSEVPQNLSASRPQDRQFILSSKKLLLSDSGFYLCAWSVYGNEQFFGPGTRLTVL.

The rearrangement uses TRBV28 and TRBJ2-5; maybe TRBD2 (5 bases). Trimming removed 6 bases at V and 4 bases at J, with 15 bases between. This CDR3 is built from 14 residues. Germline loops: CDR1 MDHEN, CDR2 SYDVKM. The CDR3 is CASRPPGRVETQYF. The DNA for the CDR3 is TGTGCCAGCAGACCCCCGGGAAGAGTAGAGACCCAGTACTTC.

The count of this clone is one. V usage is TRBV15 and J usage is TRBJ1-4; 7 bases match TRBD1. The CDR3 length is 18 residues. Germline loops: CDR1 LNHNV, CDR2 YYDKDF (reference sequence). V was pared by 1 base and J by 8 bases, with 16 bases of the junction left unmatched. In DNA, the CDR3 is TGTGCCACCAGCAGAGTCCGGACAGGTTGGGCCGTGGGGGAAAAACTGTTTTTT. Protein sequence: CATSRVRTGWAVGEKLFF. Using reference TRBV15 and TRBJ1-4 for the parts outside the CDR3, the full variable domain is DAMVIQNPRYQVTQFGKPVTLSCSQTLNHNVMYWYQQKSSQAPKLLFHYYDKDFNNEADTPDNFQSRRPNTSFCFLDIRSPGLGDTAMYLCATSRVRTGWAVGEKLFFGSGTQLSVL.

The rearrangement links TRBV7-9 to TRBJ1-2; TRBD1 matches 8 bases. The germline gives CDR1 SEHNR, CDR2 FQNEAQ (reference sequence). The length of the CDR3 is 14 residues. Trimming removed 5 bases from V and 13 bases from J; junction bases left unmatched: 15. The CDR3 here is CASSVEFRGRRGTF. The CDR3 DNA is TGTGCCAGCAGCGTGGAATTCAGGGGGCGGAGAGGCACCTTC.

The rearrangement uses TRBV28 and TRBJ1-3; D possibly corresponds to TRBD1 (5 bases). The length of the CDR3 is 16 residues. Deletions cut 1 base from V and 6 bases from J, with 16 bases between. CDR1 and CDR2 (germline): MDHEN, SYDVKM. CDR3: CASSLSGVLVENTIYF. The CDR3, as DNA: TGTGCCAGCAGTTTATCGGGGGTTCTGGTGGAAAACACCATATATTTT. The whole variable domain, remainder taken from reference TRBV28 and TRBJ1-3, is DVKVTQSSRYLVKRTGEKVFLECVQDMDHENMFWYRQDPGLGLRLIYFSYDVKMKEKGDIPEGYSVSREKKERFSLILESASTNQTSMYLCASSLSGVLVENTIYFGEGSWLTVV.

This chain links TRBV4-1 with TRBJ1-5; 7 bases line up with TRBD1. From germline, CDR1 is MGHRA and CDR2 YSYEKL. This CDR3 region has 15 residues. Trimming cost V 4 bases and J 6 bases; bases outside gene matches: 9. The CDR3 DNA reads TGCGCCAGCAGCCTCAAGCAGGGGGAAGGTCAGCCCCAGCATTTT. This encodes CASSLKQGEGQPQHF.

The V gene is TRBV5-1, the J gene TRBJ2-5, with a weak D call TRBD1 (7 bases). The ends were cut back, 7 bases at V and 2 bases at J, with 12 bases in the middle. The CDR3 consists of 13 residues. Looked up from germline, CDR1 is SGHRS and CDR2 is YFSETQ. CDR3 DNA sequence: TGCGCCAGCGGACTACAGGGGCAAGAGACCCAGTACTTC. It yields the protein CASGLQGQETQYF.

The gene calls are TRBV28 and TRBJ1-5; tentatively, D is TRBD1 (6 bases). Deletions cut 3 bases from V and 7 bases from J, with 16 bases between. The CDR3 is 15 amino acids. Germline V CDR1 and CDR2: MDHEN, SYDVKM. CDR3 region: CASSFRRGGGQPQHF. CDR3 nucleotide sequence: TGTGCCAGCAGTTTCCGCAGGGGCGGTGGCCAGCCCCAGCATTTT.